Each of the 16 T cell receptor beta chains below was sequenced from the same sample in a study of blood T cell repertoires in COVID-19. Assay: immunoSEQ multiplex PCR; the TCRdb copy retains only in-frame clones and omits some. The table includes about 81,000 clones, 90% to 95% detected once. Source material: peripheral blood. These receptors all come from a human donor with active COVID-19. The donor label of this sample is uncertain.

This chain links TRBV19 with TRBJ1-3; D unclear. The CDR3 sequence is 15 residues long. The V gene's germline CDR1 is LNHDA and CDR2 SQIVND (reference sequence). Trimming cost V 0 bases and J 0 bases, with 6 bases left between them. CDR3: CASSIDRYSGNTIYF. The CDR3 DNA is TGTGCCAGTAGTATAGATCGCTACTCTGGAAACACCATATATTTT.

J is TRBJ2-1 and V is TRBV7-8, with D maybe TRBD1 (6 bases). V was pared by 5 bases and J by 9 bases, with 14 bases between. The CDR3 totals 13 residues. Germline CDR1 and CDR2: SGHVS and FQNEAQ. The CDR3 nucleotides are TGTGCCAGCAGCACTACAGGGTTTGGTGAGCAGTTCTTC. Translated: CASSTTGFGEQFF.

The chain employs TRBV6-5 and TRBJ2-7; tentatively, D is TRBD1 (5 bases). CDR3 size: 14 residues. The V and J ends lost 6 bases and 0 bases respectively, with 12 bases between them. CDR1 MNHEY and CDR2 SVGAGI come from the germline V gene. CDR3 protein: CASSPRGSSYEQYF. DNA of the CDR3: TGTGCCAGCAGCCCAAGGGGAAGCTCCTACGAGCAGTACTTC.

This chain joins TRBV7-9 and TRBJ1-5; D ambiguous. The CDR3 covers 17 residues. Germline loops: CDR1 SEHNR, CDR2 FQNEAQ (reference sequence). With 4 bases removed from V and 6 bases from J, the gap between germline ends came to 22 bases. The CDR3: CASSSIRAGESGQPQHF. DNA of the CDR3: TGTGCCAGCAGCTCCATCCGAGCCGGGGAATCCGGTCAGCCCCAGCATTTT.

J is TRBJ2-7 and V is TRBV5-1, with 10 bases matching TRBD1. This CDR3 spans 13 amino acids. Germline loops: CDR1 SGHRS, CDR2 YFSETQ. After removal of 5 bases from V and 6 bases from J, the junction contained 5 bases not matched to a gene. CDR3 nucleotides: TGCGCCAGCAGGCGGGACAGGGGTGGCGAGCAGTACTTC. Protein sequence: CASRRDRGGEQYF.

CDR3 nucleotides: TGCGCCAGCAATCCCCAAGGGGTTGTGGGCACTGAAGCTTTCTTT. This encodes CASNPQGVVGTEAFF. The chain carries TRBV23-1 and TRBJ1-1, with D perhaps matching TRBD1 (5 bases). TRBV23-1 is recorded as an ORF, its role being uncertain. V was clipped by 7 bases and J by 4 bases, with 19 bases between them. The CDR3 has 15 amino acids.

The chain carries TRBV27 and TRBJ2-7, with 8 bases that match TRBD1. The J segment lost 6 bases and the V segment lost 5 bases, leaving 15 bases of the junction unmatched. The CDR3 runs 16 residues. CDR1 and CDR2 from the germline V gene are MNHEY and SMNVEV (reference sequence). The CDR3 here is CASSKDPGGAGSEQYF. CDR3 bases: TGTGCCAGCAGTAAAGACCCAGGGGGCGCGGGAAGCGAGCAGTACTTC.

J is TRBJ1-6 and V is TRBV19, with D possibly being TRBD1 (5 bases). Deletions cut 4 bases from V and 10 bases from J, with 14 bases between. Per the germline V gene, CDR1 is LNHDA and CDR2 is SQIVND (reference sequence). The CDR3 length is 14 residues. CDR3 sequence (DNA): TGTGCCAGTAGTAAAATGGGGCAAGGATCACCCCTCCACTTT. Its translation is CASSKMGQGSPLHF.

The chain uses TRBV11-3 and TRBJ2-4; D is perhaps TRBD1 (5 bases). The CDR3 is made up of 15 amino acids. Trimming removed 4 bases from V and 0 bases from J, with 10 bases in between. Germline V lookup: CDR1 SGHNT, CDR2 YENEEA. The CDR3 loop reads CASSSDKSAKNIQYF. The CDR3 DNA sequence: TGTGCCAGCAGCTCGGACAAGTCAGCCAAAAACATTCAGTACTTC.

V usage is TRBV28 and J usage is TRBJ2-2; no clear D gene. Germline lookup yields CDR1 MDHEN and CDR2 SYDVKM. V was clipped by 8 bases and J by 4 bases, with 11 bases between them. The CDR3 has 13 residues. The CDR3 nucleotides are TGTGCCAGCCGCCGTATCGGCACCGGGGAGCTGTTTTTT. Its protein is CASRRIGTGELFF.

The chain links TRBV7-2 to TRBJ2-2; 12 nucleotides match TRBD2. Germline V gene data show CDR1 as SGHTA and CDR2 as FQGNSA. V was pared by 6 bases and J by 7 bases, with 9 bases of the junction left unmatched. The CDR3 consists of 16 residues. The CDR3 nucleotides read TGTGCCAGCAGTCAACTAGCGGGGGGACGTCGCGGGGAGCTGTTTTTT. This gives the protein CASSQLAGGRRGELFF.

This clone occurred a few times. The rearrangement joins TRBV14 to TRBJ2-7; D gene unclear. Trimming cost V 2 bases and J 0 bases, with 14 bases left between them. The V gene's germline CDR1 is SGHDN and CDR2 FVKESK. CDR3 length: 16 residues. The CDR3 DNA follows: TGTGCCAGCAGCCAATTTTTCCGCGGAAGCTCCTACGAGCAGTACTTC. It is translated as CASSQFFRGSSYEQYF.

The genes are TRBV18 and TRBJ2-1; a weak D match, TRBD1 (6 bases). The CDR3 length is 17 residues. Germline V gives CDR1 KGHSH, CDR2 LQKENI. The germline V and J ends were trimmed by 5 bases and 1 base, with 18 bases remaining between them. DNA of the CDR3: TGTGCCAGCTCAACCAACACAGGGATAGGTTCCTACAATGAGCAGTTCTTC. Its protein is CASSTNTGIGSYNEQFF.

V gene TRBV11-2 combines with J gene TRBJ2-5; no clear D gene. The germline V gene has CDR1 SGHAT and CDR2 FQNNGV. There are 14 residues in the CDR3. Trimming removed 2 bases at V and 5 bases at J, with 12 bases between. The CDR3 DNA sequence: TGTGCCAGCAGCTTAACCGGATTCAGGGAGACCCAGTACTTC. Protein product: CASSLTGFRETQYF.

The rearrangement links TRBV29-1 to TRBJ2-7, with a weak D call TRBD1 (5 bases). Trimming stripped 8 bases from V and 2 bases from J, with 13 bases between. CDR1 and CDR2 (germline): SQVTM, ANQGSEA. The CDR3 is 12 residues long. The CDR3 protein is CSYRRATYEQYF. CDR3 sequence (DNA): TGCAGCTATCGCAGGGCTACCTACGAGCAGTACTTC.

The rearrangement joins TRBV19 to TRBJ2-1; 7 nucleotides line up with TRBD1. This CDR3 has 21 amino acids. Per the germline V gene, CDR1 is LNHDA and CDR2 is SQIVND (reference sequence). Unmatched junction bases numbered 22, after V lost 5 bases and J lost 0 bases. The CDR3 DNA follows: TGTGCCAGTAGTGTTTGGGACAGACAAAGTTCAGGATCTCGCTCCTACAATGAGCAGTTCTTC. Translated, it gives CASSVWDRQSSGSRSYNEQFF.